This T cell receptor beta chain was captured by sequencing in a study of cytomegalovirus exposure and HLA in healthy donors. On the study more broadly: Earlier, approximately 180 million T cells were analyzed, and around 100 million unique TCR beta sequences were found among them. General study findings and limits: Within an earlier analysis, most TCR beta V segments proved productive either about 90% or about 30% of the time. On later analysis, the bulk of CMV-associated TCR beta chains appeared to be HLA-restricted.

Concerning this clone: Its antigen is undetermined.

Vbeta (60) and Jbeta (13) primers were used in the PCR. The protocol was immunoSEQ multiplex PCR, while the TCRdb copy is restricted to in-frame clones and leaves out a portion. Its listing shows 140,000 to 150,000 clones. Germline V gene data show CDR1 as SGHDT and CDR2 as YYEEEE. V was cut by 3 bases and J by 4 bases, with 19 bases left in between. The CDR3 extends over 16 amino acids. The receptor comes from a woman between 45 and 60 years old in good health and CMV-seronegative. The sequencing sample was made of PBMCs. The J gene is TRBJ1-2, the V gene TRBV5-6, with D possibly matching TRBD1 (6 bases). In DNA, the CDR3 is TGTGCCAGCAGCTATGGGACAAGGACAGAAACCTATGGCTACACCTTC. Residues: CASSYGTRTETYGYTF.